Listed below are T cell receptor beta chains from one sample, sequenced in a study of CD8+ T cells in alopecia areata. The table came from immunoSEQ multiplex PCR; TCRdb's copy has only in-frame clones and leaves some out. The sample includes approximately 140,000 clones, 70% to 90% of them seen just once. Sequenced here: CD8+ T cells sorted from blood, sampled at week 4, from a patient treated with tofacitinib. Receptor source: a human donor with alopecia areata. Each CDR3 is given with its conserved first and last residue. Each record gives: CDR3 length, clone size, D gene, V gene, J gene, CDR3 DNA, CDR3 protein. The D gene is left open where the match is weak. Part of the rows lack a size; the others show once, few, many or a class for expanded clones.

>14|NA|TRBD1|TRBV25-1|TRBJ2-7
TGTGCCAGTTCTACGACAGGGGGCATTAACGAGCAGTACTTC
CASSTTGGINEQYF
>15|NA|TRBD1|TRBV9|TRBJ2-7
TGTGCCAGCACCCTTGATTCCGGGACAGCCTACGAGCAGTACTTC
CASTLDSGTAYEQYF
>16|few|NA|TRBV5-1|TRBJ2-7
TGCGCCAGCAGCTCATATATAGCGGATCCATCCTACGAGCAGTACTTC
CASSSYIADPSYEQYF
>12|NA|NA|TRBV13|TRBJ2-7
TGTGCCAGCAGCTTAGTCCCCTACGAGCAGTACTTC
CASSLVPYEQYF
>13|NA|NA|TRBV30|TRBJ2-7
TGTGCCTGGGAGAAAGCCGCCATCTACGAGCAGTACTTC
CAWEKAAIYEQYF
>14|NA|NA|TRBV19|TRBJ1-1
TGTGCCAGTAGTCTGGGGTTCGGGAACACTGAAGCTTTCTTT
CASSLGFGNTEAFF
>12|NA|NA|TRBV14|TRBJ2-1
TGTGCCAGCAGCCAACTGAGGGATGAGCAGTTCTTC
CASSQLRDEQFF
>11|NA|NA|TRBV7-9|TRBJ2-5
TGTGCCAGCAGCTTAGCGGGGCTTTTTGACTTC
CASSLAGLFDF
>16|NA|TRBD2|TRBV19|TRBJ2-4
TGTGCCAGTAGTAGCGAATCCGGACTAGCCAGCGGCATTCAGTACTTC
CASSSESGLASGIQYF
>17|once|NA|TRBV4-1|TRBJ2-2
TGCGCCAGCAGCCAAGCTTCTCGGGGGGCTAGCACCGGGGAGCTGTTTTTT
CASSQASRGASTGELFF
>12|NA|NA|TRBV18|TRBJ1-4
TGTGCCAGCTCACGAGATAATGAAAAACTGTTTTTT
CASSRDNEKLFF
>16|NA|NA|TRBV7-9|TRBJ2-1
TGTGCCAGCAGCGATTACCGGGACGGAGGGTACAATGAGCAGTTCTTC
CASSDYRDGGYNEQFF
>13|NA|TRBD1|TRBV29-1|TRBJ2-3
TGCAGCGTTGAGGAACAGGGGCCAGATACGCAGTATTTT
CSVEEQGPDTQYF
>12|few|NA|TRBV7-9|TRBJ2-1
TGTGCCAGCAGCTTAAGGATAAGTGAGCAGTTCTTC
CASSLRISEQFF
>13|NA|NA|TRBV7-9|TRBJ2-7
TGTGCCAGCAGCCAAGCGGCCGACTACGAGCAGTACTTC
CASSQAADYEQYF
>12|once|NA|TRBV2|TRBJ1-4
TGTGCCAGCGGAGGAAGGGGGGAAAAACTGTTTTTT
CASGGRGEKLFF
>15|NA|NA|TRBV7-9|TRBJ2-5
TGTGCCAGCAGCTTGGGTCCGAGGGGGGGAGAGACCCAGTACTTC
CASSLGPRGGETQYF
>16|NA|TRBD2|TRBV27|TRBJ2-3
TGTGCCAGCAGCCCTTCTCTAGCGGGGGGTAAGGATACGCAGTATTTT
CASSPSLAGGKDTQYF
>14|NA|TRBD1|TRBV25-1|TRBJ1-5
TGTGCCAGCGAAGGGACAGGGGGCTTTCAGCCCCAGCATTTT
CASEGTGGFQPQHF
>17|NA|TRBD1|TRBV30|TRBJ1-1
TGTGCCTGGAGTGTACTGGGACAGGGGATAGGGAGCACTGAAGCTTTCTTT
CAWSVLGQGIGSTEAFF
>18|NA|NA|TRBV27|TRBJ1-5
TGTGCCAGCAGTCCCCTCCCGTTACAGGGAAATGGCAATCAGCCCCAGCATTTT
CASSPLPLQGNGNQPQHF
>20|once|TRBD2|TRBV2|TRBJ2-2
TGTGCCAGCAGTCCAACCCTCGGACTAGCGGGGGGGCGTTACACCGGGGAGCTGTTTTTT
CASSPTLGLAGGRYTGELFF
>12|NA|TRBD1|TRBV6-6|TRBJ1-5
TGTGCCAGCGGGACAGGGGTACAGCCCCAGCATTTT
CASGTGVQPQHF
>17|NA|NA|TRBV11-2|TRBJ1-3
TGTGCCAGCAGCTTTGACGGGTTCAGGGACTCTGGAAACACCATATATTTT
CASSFDGFRDSGNTIYF
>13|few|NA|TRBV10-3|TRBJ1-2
TGTGCCATCACCGGACATCTTAACTATGGCTACACCTTC
CAITGHLNYGYTF
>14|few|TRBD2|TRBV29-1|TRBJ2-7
TGCAGCGTTGAAGTAGCGGGGGGCTCCTACGAGCAGTACTTC
CSVEVAGGSYEQYF
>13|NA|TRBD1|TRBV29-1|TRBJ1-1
TGCAGCGTTGATACAGGGGGCAACACTGAAGCTTTCTTT
CSVDTGGNTEAFF
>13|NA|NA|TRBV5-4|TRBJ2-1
TGTGCCAGCAGCTTGGAGGACAACCTTGAGCAGTTCTTC
CASSLEDNLEQFF
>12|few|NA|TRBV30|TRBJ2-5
TGTGCCTGGAGTGTACTCGGGGAGACCCAGTACTTC
CAWSVLGETQYF
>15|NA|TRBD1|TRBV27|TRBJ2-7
TGTGCCAGCAGTTTATCGGGGACAGGGGTCTACGAGCAGTACTTC
CASSLSGTGVYEQYF
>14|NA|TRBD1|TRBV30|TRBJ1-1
TGTGCCTGGACCTCCGGGACAGAGGCCACTGAAGCTTTCTTT
CAWTSGTEATEAFF
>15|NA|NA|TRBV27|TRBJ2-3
TGTGCCAGCAGACCAGGGATTCCCCCGACAGATACGCAGTATTTT
CASRPGIPPTDTQYF
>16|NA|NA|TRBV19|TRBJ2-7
TGTGCCAGTAGTGCGCCGCGTACCCACGGTCGCTACGAGCAGTACTTC
CASSAPRTHGRYEQYF
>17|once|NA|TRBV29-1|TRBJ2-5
TGCAGCGTTGAAAAGGAACCCAGGTCCGTGTACCAAGAGACCCAGTACTTC
CSVEKEPRSVYQETQYF
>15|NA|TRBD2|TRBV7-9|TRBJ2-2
TGTGCCAGCAGTTCGACTAGCGCGAACACCGGGGAGCTGTTTTTT
CASSSTSANTGELFF
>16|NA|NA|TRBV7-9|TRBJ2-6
TGTGCCAGCAGCTTAGTAACGGGAGCTGGGGCCAACGTCCTGACTTTC
CASSLVTGAGANVLTF
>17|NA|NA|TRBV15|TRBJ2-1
TGTGCCACCAGCAGAGATTCCCCCATAATTTCCTACAATGAGCAGTTCTTC
CATSRDSPIISYNEQFF
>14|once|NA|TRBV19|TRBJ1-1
TGTGCCAGTAGTATCCTGAAACGGAACACTGAAGCTTTCTTT
CASSILKRNTEAFF
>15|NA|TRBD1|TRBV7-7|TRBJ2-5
TGTGCTAGCAGTTTGATCCGGGACAGGAAAGAGACCCAGTACTTC
CASSLIRDRKETQYF
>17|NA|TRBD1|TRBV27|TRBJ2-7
TGTGCCAGCAGTTTAGTTGCGGGTTGGGGACAGGCAAACGAGCAGTACTTC
CASSLVAGWGQANEQYF